Here is one T cell receptor beta chain with its context. The sample comes from a study of blood T cell repertoires in COVID-19. In the authors' methods: Amplified reference gene primers provided the basis for estimating nucleated cell counts. Generated by immunoSEQ multiplex PCR, the TCRdb table keeps only in-frame clones and is missing some. The V and J calls and the clone size are those of that table, but D and trimming were determined from the DNA. The table lists fewer than 500,000 clones, around 90% of them singletons. The CDR3 sequence is 15 residues long. Between the trimmed V and J ends, which lost 1 base and 0 bases, there was a span of 7 bases. Germline assignment: CDR1 SEHNR and CDR2 FQNEAQ (reference sequence).

This rearrangement joins TRBV7-9 to TRBJ2-1; TRBD2 might be the D (6 bases). The receptor was isolated from a man aged 18 to 35 with COVID-19, enrolled during active disease. Sequencing used peripheral blood. The CDR3 DNA reads TGTGCCAGCAGCTTAGACGGGAGCTCCTACAATGAGCAGTTCTTC. Protein sequence: CASSLDGSSYNEQFF.